A single TCR beta chain is shown here with its context. These data are taken from a study of blood T cell repertoires in COVID-19. Study at large: Sources were T cells, B-cell-depleted T cells, or PBMCs; the material itself was cDNA or gDNA.

The authors' processing: By means of reference gene primer amplification, nucleated cell counts were estimated. The data were produced by immunoSEQ multiplex PCR, yet TCRdb's version contains in-frame clones alone and is incomplete. V and J calls plus clone size are reproduced from that table; the DNA served to infer D and trimming. Among 100,000 to 150,000 clones, 70% to 90% were seen once, and the ten largest hold around 10%. The V and J ends lost 2 bases and 9 bases respectively, with 11 bases between them. The CDR3 consists of 13 residues. Germline lookup yields CDR1 MDHEN and CDR2 SYDVKM. The chain carries TRBV28 and TRBJ2-1; D might be TRBD2 (7 bases). Sequencing used peripheral blood. The sequence came from a man between 45 and 60 years old with acute or convalescent COVID-19. The CDR3 reads CASSLGGGFEQFF. In nucleotides, the CDR3 is TGTGCCAGCAGTTTAGGGGGGGGCTTTGAGCAGTTCTTC.